This T cell receptor beta chain was found in a study of cytomegalovirus exposure and HLA in healthy donors. For the study at large: As released early, the data held around 80 million unique TCRs from HLA-typed donors. Study results and caveats: For presence/absence analyses, sequencing depth was assumed to be roughly uniform across donors. The authors later found HLA-associated TCR beta chains more clonally expanded than equally common others.

A note on this clone: Its specificity is not known.

The CDR3 sequence is 15 residues long. From germline, CDR1 is SGHNT and CDR2 YYREEE (reference sequence). Trimming took off 6 bases at V and 5 bases at J, with 20 bases between the two ends. The PCR had 60 Vbeta and 13 Jbeta primers. The assay was immunoSEQ multiplex PCR, and TCRdb's table has in-frame clones only and misses some. The top ten clones hold more than 4.5% of a sample with about 190,000 clones, approximately 75% of them seen once. Sequencing was carried out using PBMCs. This TCR derives from a man aged 25 to 40 in good health and CMV-seropositive. V and J are TRBV5-4 and TRBJ2-5; TRBD2 might be the D (6 bases). This CDR3 is CASNPSGSRGETQYF. CDR3 nucleotides: TGTGCCAGCAACCCCTCTGGGAGTCGGGGGGAGACCCAGTACTTC.